Below are 28 T cell receptor beta chains sequenced from a single sample in a study of cytomegalovirus exposure and HLA in healthy donors. PCR was performed using 60 Vbeta and 13 Jbeta primers. TCRdb keeps only in-frame clones here, not all; method: immunoSEQ multiplex PCR. Of hundreds of thousands of clones detected, approximately 79% appear once; the ten largest clones hold approximately 0.22%. Input material: PBMCs. All receptors derive from a girl aged 2 to 9 in good health and CMV-seronegative.

J is TRBJ2-3 and V is TRBV2; 10 bases match TRBD2. After removal of 5 bases from V and 2 bases from J, the junction contained 4 bases not matched to a gene. The CDR3 covers 15 residues. In germline, CDR1 is SNHLY, CDR2 FYNNEI. The CDR3 region is CASSLAGVPTDTQYF. The CDR3 coding sequence is TGTGCCAGCAGTCTAGCGGGAGTCCCCACAGATACGCAGTATTTT.

The rearrangement links TRBV6-5 to TRBJ2-3, with D perhaps matching TRBD2 (5 bases). V was pared by 6 bases and J by 6 bases, with 16 bases between. CDR1 and CDR2 (germline): MNHEY, SVGAGI. The CDR3 has 14 amino acids. This CDR3 reads CASSSVDFPDTQYF. In DNA, the CDR3 is TGTGCCAGCAGCTCGGTGGACTTTCCGGATACGCAGTATTTT.

This clone was detected only once. The chain recombines TRBV5-4 with TRBJ2-2; 8 nucleotides align to TRBD2. The CDR3 covers 15 residues. The ends lost 0 bases at V and 5 bases at J; junction bases unmatched: 3. From germline, CDR1 is SGHNT and CDR2 YYREEE (reference sequence). The CDR3 here is CASSLVAGGTGELFF. DNA of the CDR3: TGTGCCAGCAGCTTGGTTGCGGGAGGTACCGGGGAGCTGTTTTTT.

This clone showed up just once. The V call is TRBV15, the J call TRBJ2-5, with a possible D match to TRBD2 (5 bases). V was clipped by 2 bases and J by 4 bases, with 17 bases between them. The CDR3 sequence is 16 residues long. CDR1 is LNHNV, CDR2 YYDKDF, per germline (reference sequence). CDR3 residues: CATSRPPGVGSETQYF. The DNA of the CDR3 is TGTGCCACCAGCAGACCCCCCGGGGTCGGTTCAGAGACCCAGTACTTC.

The genes are TRBV11-3 and TRBJ1-1; D is perhaps TRBD1 (6 bases). V lost 5 bases, J lost 4 bases, and 11 bases lay in between. The CDR3 length is 13 residues. Per the germline V gene, CDR1 is SGHNT and CDR2 is YENEEA. CDR3 coding DNA: TGTGCCAGCAGCATCCAGGGGAGCACTGAAGCTTTCTTT. Its protein is CASSIQGSTEAFF.

The genes are TRBV18 and TRBJ2-1; D is perhaps TRBD1 (6 bases). Looked up from germline, CDR1 is KGHSH and CDR2 is LQKENI. V lost 2 bases and J lost 4, with 15 bases in between. The CDR3 runs to 16 residues. In DNA form, the CDR3 reads TGTGCCAGCTCACCAACAGGGCAAAACGAATACAATGAGCAGTTCTTC. This encodes CASSPTGQNEYNEQFF.

A note on this clone: It is likely a read error, because the conserved phenylalanine at the end of the CDR3 is missing. The DNA is omitted, as the CDR3 cannot be located on it reliably, and the CDR3 follows TCRdb's listing. The chain combines TRBV7-2 with TRBJ1-1; the D call in the table, TRBD1, was not verified against the DNA. The germline CDR1 and CDR2 sequences are SGHTA and FQGNSA. The CDR3 has 13 residues if both end residues are counted. CDR3 region: CASSLERDTAVLS.

Remarks on this clone: At one boundary the junction diverges from the germline segment, which might be a read error. The gene calls are TRBV13 and TRBJ2-1, with D perhaps matching TRBD2 (6 bases). Germline CDR1 is PRHDT and CDR2 is FYEKMQ (reference sequence). The CDR3 runs 11 residues. The CDR3 bases are TGTGCCAGCAGCTTAGGGGGGGACTGGATCTTC. It yields the protein CASSLGGDWIF.

This sequence joins TRBV5-1 and TRBJ1-1; D is perhaps TRBD1 (5 bases). This CDR3 comprises 17 residues. Germline CDR1 and CDR2: SGHRS and YFSETQ. V lost 4 bases, J lost 4 bases, and 23 bases lay in between. The CDR3 loop is CASSGFGRGRGGTEAFF. The DNA for the CDR3 is TGCGCCAGCAGCGGCTTCGGTCGTGGGAGGGGTGGCACTGAAGCTTTCTTT.

The J gene is TRBJ2-1, the V gene TRBV7-2, with 13 bases identical to TRBD2. This CDR3 has 16 residues. V gave up 5 bases and J gave up 2 bases; unmatched junction bases: 3. The germline V gene has CDR1 SGHTA and CDR2 FQGNSA. In DNA, the CDR3 is TGTGCCAGCAGCAGAGGACTAGCGGGGGCCTACAATGAGCAGTTCTTC. Translated: CASSRGLAGAYNEQFF.

The DNA of the CDR3 is TGTGCCAGCTCGGGGGGGAGGCCCCACAATGAGCAGTTCTTC. Translated, it gives CASSGGRPHNEQFF. The genes are TRBV28 and TRBJ2-1, with 8 bases aligning to TRBD2. The J segment lost 5 bases and the V segment lost 8 bases, leaving 8 bases of the junction unmatched. Germline-derived CDR1 and CDR2 are MDHEN and SYDVKM. The CDR3 length is 14 residues.

The chain uses TRBV5-1 and TRBJ1-2; D gene ambiguous. The CDR3 runs to 16 residues. Trimming removed 4 bases from V and 7 bases from J, with 23 bases in between. Germline loops: CDR1 SGHRS, CDR2 YFSETQ. The CDR3 nucleotides read TGCGCCAGCAGCATGGACCCGACCTACTTCTGGGCTGGCTACACCTTC. It codes for CASSMDPTYFWAGYTF.

The gene calls are TRBV5-1 and TRBJ2-7; tentative D call: TRBD1 (6 bases). Germline lookup yields CDR1 SGHRS and CDR2 YFSETQ. This CDR3 is 12 amino acids long. Trimming took off 2 bases at V and 5 bases at J, with 8 bases between the two ends. CDR3 in amino acids: CASSLTGNEQYF. The CDR3 bases are TGCGCCAGCAGCTTAACAGGGAACGAGCAGTACTTC.

V gene TRBV9 combines with J gene TRBJ1-6; D is undetermined. CDR1 and CDR2 from the germline V gene are SGDLS and YYNGEE. Trimming shortened V by 3 bases and J by 8 bases, and 6 bases separated the two germline ends. The CDR3 totals 12 residues. CDR3 loop: CASSGNHSPLHF. The CDR3, as DNA: TGTGCCAGCAGCGGTAATCATTCACCCCTCCACTTT.

The chain has TRBV5-6 and TRBJ2-7; no firm D call. This CDR3 contains 14 residues. The germline V and J ends were trimmed by 1 base and 3 bases, with 11 bases remaining between them. Germline CDR1 reads SGHDT; CDR2 reads YYEEEE. The CDR3 region has the DNA TGTGCCAGCAGCTTGTACCTTGCAGTCTACGAGCAGTACTTC. The encoded protein is CASSLYLAVYEQYF.

The sample holds a few counts of this clone. The chain combines TRBV15 with TRBJ2-3; 12 positions match TRBD2. The V and J ends lost 3 bases and 13 bases, in that order; junction bases with no gene match: 14. Per germline, CDR1 LNHNV and CDR2 YYDKDF (reference sequence). The CDR3 length is 16 residues. The CDR3 DNA reads TGTGCCACCAGCAGGCGGACTAGCGGGGCCCCCGGGCGCAAGTATTTT. This encodes CATSRRTSGAPGRKYF. Together with reference TRBV15 and TRBJ2-3, the CDR3 gives the full variable domain: DAMVIQNPRYQVTQFGKPVTLSCSQTLNHNVMYWYQQKSSQAPKLLFHYYDKDFNNEADTPDNFQSRRPNTSFCFLDIRSPGLGDTAMYLCATSRRTSGAPGRKYFGPGTRLTVL.

The rearrangement joins TRBV6-6 to TRBJ2-1; the D gene is possibly TRBD1 (6 bases). In germline, CDR1 is MNHNY, CDR2 SVGAGI (reference sequence). The CDR3 contains 14 residues. The V and J ends lost 2 bases and 7 bases respectively, with 12 bases between them. The CDR3 here is CASSYPPGANEQFF. The CDR3 region has the DNA TGTGCCAGCAGTTACCCGCCAGGGGCAAATGAGCAGTTCTTC.

The gene calls are TRBV6-5 and TRBJ2-1, with a weak D call TRBD1 (6 bases). The CDR3 has 12 residues. Trimming cost V 5 bases and J 6 bases, with 8 bases left between them. Germline loops: CDR1 MNHEY, CDR2 SVGAGI. The CDR3: CASSPQGNEQFF. In DNA form, the CDR3 reads TGTGCCAGCAGTCCACAGGGCAATGAGCAGTTCTTC.

The V gene is TRBV27, the J gene TRBJ1-1, with 8 positions matching TRBD1. CDR1 and CDR2 from the germline V gene are MNHEY and SMNVEV (reference sequence). This CDR3 contains 14 residues. The V segment lost 3 bases and the J segment 4 bases; nucleotides outside the gene matches: 4. CDR3 sequence reads: CASSFEQGGTEAFF. The CDR3 DNA follows: TGTGCCAGCAGTTTCGAACAGGGGGGCACTGAAGCTTTCTTT.

The chain has TRBV5-1 and TRBJ2-1; 11 nucleotides align to TRBD2. V dropped 2 bases and J dropped 8; count of bases not matched to a gene: 9. Germline V gene lookup returns CDR1 SGHRS and CDR2 YFSETQ. There are 16 residues in the CDR3. CDR3 loop: CASSFGTSGRPHEQFF. The DNA of the CDR3 is TGCGCCAGCAGCTTTGGCACTAGCGGGAGACCCCATGAGCAGTTCTTC.

The chain has TRBV7-3 and TRBJ1-1, with a possible D match to TRBD1 (6 bases). Trimming pared 4 bases from V and 1 base from J, leaving 10 bases between. The length of the CDR3 is 14 residues. Germline CDR1 reads SGHTA; CDR2 reads FQGTGA. The CDR3 coding sequence is TGTGCCAGCAGCTCGCGAGGGGGGAACACTGAAGCTTTCTTT. This encodes CASSSRGGNTEAFF.

V usage is TRBV6-5 and J usage is TRBJ2-1; TRBD2 aligns across 10 bases. The CDR3 length is 16 residues. Losses at the gene ends were 4 bases for V and 2 bases for J; bases not matched to a gene: 5. Germline CDR1 is MNHEY and CDR2 is SVGAGI. The CDR3 region is CASSFATSGPYNEQFF. The DNA for the CDR3 is TGTGCCAGCAGTTTTGCGACTAGCGGGCCCTACAATGAGCAGTTCTTC.

This rearrangement joins TRBV7-3 to TRBJ2-3; TRBD2 matches at 8 bases. With 5 bases clipped from V and 0 bases from J, the junction kept 10 bases outside the gene matches. The CDR3 runs 17 residues. CDR1 and CDR2 from the germline V gene are SGHTA and FQGTGA. CDR3 amino acids: CASSPFRAGGSTDTQYF. CDR3 DNA sequence: TGTGCCAGCAGCCCCTTTAGGGCGGGGGGCAGCACAGATACGCAGTATTTT. Filled out from reference TRBV7-3 and TRBJ2-3, the complete variable domain reads GAGVSQTPSNKVTEKGKYVELRCDPISGHTALYWYRQSLGQGPEFLIYFQGTGAADDSGLPNDRFFAVRPEGSVSTLKIQRTERGDSAVYLCASSPFRAGGSTDTQYFGPGTRLTVL.

CDR3 bases: TGTGCCAGCAGCTTAGATAGAGATCAGCCCCAGCATTTT. Translating gives CASSLDRDQPQHF. The chain combines TRBV11-2 with TRBJ1-5; D remains ambiguous. Germline CDR1 and CDR2: SGHAT and FQNNGV. The CDR3 extends over 13 amino acids. V gave up 0 bases and J gave up 5 bases, with 5 bases separating them.

This clone was picked up a small number of times. The chain has TRBV11-2 and TRBJ2-7, with D possibly TRBD1 on 5 matching bases. Germline loops: CDR1 SGHAT, CDR2 FQNNGV. V dropped 2 bases and J dropped 4 bases, with 12 bases sitting between them. This CDR3 region has 14 residues. The CDR3 region has the DNA TGTGCCAGCAGCTTATTAGACAGAATATACGAGCAGTACTTC. Translating it yields CASSLLDRIYEQYF. The complete variable domain, with remaining parts taken from reference TRBV11-2 and TRBJ2-7, reads EAGVAQSPRYKIIEKRQSVAFWCNPISGHATLYWYQQILGQGPKLLIQFQNNGVVDDSQLPKDRFSAERLKGVDSTLKIQPAKLEDSAVYLCASSLLDRIYEQYFGPGTRLTVT.

The rearrangement links TRBV27 to TRBJ2-2; the match to TRBD1 covers 11 bases. CDR3 length: 16 residues. Per the germline V gene, CDR1 is MNHEY and CDR2 is SMNVEV (reference sequence). The V and J ends lost 6 bases and 4 bases, in that order; junction bases with no gene match: 7. In nucleotides, the CDR3 is TGTGCCAGCAGGGCTTCCGGGACAGGGGGCACCGGGGAGCTGTTTTTT. Residues: CASRASGTGGTGELFF.

Of note for this clone: The sample holds other DNA sequences that translate to the same CDR3. This sequence joins TRBV5-6 and TRBJ2-5, with 7 bases fitting TRBD2. CDR3 length: 13 amino acids. Germline V gives CDR1 SGHDT, CDR2 YYEEEE. With V trimmed by 0 bases and J by 5 bases, 1 base remained unmatched. Written as DNA, the CDR3 is TGTGCCAGCAGCTTGGCCGGGGGGGAGACCCAGTACTTC. Protein: CASSLAGGETQYF.

The chain couples TRBV2 to TRBJ2-3; 7 positions agree with TRBD1. Germline values: CDR1 SNHLY, CDR2 FYNNEI. J was trimmed by 6 bases and V by 8 bases; bases with no gene match: 5. This CDR3 is 12 amino acids long. The chain's CDR3 is CASQGEPDTQYF. As DNA, the CDR3 is TGTGCCAGCCAGGGGGAGCCGGATACGCAGTATTTT.